The 18 T cell receptor beta chains reported below all come from one sample, sequenced in a study of blood T cell repertoires in COVID-19. Assay: immunoSEQ multiplex PCR; the TCRdb copy retains only in-frame clones and omits some. The profile shows about 480,000 clones, 89% of them singletons. The sequenced material came from peripheral blood. The receptors were sampled from a man younger than 35 with COVID-19, enrolled during active disease.

The rearrangement uses TRBV28 and TRBJ1-4, with TRBD1 matching 7 bases. CDR1 and CDR2 (germline): MDHEN, SYDVKM. J lost 5 bases, V lost 5 bases, and 8 bases had no gene match. The CDR3 is made up of 15 amino acids. The CDR3 loop reads CASSTPTGSNEKLFF. DNA of the CDR3: TGTGCCAGCAGTACCCCGACAGGGTCAAATGAAAAACTGTTTTTT.

This sequence joins TRBV25-1 and TRBJ1-2; D unclear. The germline V gene has CDR1 MGHDK and CDR2 SYGVNS. This CDR3 region has 14 residues. Deletions cut 3 bases from V and 0 bases from J, with 8 bases between. CDR3: CASSDPLSNYGYTF. The CDR3 nucleotides read TGTGCCAGCAGTGATCCCCTTTCTAACTATGGCTACACCTTC.

This rearrangement joins TRBV2 to TRBJ2-4; 9 bases are a match to TRBD1. Germline V gene data show CDR1 as SNHLY and CDR2 as FYNNEI. The trim removed 6 bases at V and 15 bases at J, leaving 9 bases unmatched. The CDR3 length is 12 residues. The CDR3 loop reads CASSASGGQGYF. The CDR3 bases are TGTGCCAGCAGCGCCTCAGGGGGACAGGGGTACTTC. Based on the CDR3 plus reference TRBV2 and TRBJ2-4, the full variable domain is EPEVTQTPSHQVTQMGQEVILRCVPISNHLYFYWYRQILGQKVEFLVSFYNNEISEKSEIFDDQFSVERPDGSNFTLKIRSTKLEDSAMYFCASSASGGQGYFGAGTRLSVL.

The V and J genes are TRBV20-1 and TRBJ1-5; no definite D call. CDR3 length equals 14 residues. Germline CDR1 DFQATT, CDR2 SNEGSKA (reference sequence). V lost 3 bases to trimming and J lost 4 bases, with 13 bases between them. The CDR3 DNA sequence: TGCAGTGCTAGTCACCGGGGAATTAATCAGCCCCAGCATTTT. Protein product: CSASHRGINQPQHF.

The gene calls are TRBV5-4 and TRBJ2-5; tentative D call: TRBD2 (7 bases). Germline CDR1 reads SGHNT; CDR2 reads YYREEE (reference sequence). V lost 0 bases and J 5 bases, leaving 14 bases between the germline ends. The CDR3 consists of 15 residues. CDR3 sequence (DNA): TGTGCCAGCAGCTTGGTGGGGGGGGGCCCGGAGACCCAGTACTTC. This codes for CASSLVGGGPETQYF.

The chain uses TRBV11-2 and TRBJ2-2; possibly TRBD2 for D (5 bases). The V gene's germline CDR1 is SGHAT and CDR2 FQNNGV. V lost 0 bases to trimming and J lost 9 bases, with 11 bases between them. This CDR3 is 14 amino acids long. The CDR3 DNA reads TGTGCCAGCAGCTTAGATCGGGGTACAAGGGAGCTGTTTTTT. This gives the protein CASSLDRGTRELFF.

The chain carries TRBV12-3 or TRBV12-4 and TRBJ2-1; D ambiguous. Trimming took off 5 bases at V and 3 bases at J, with 8 bases between the two ends. This CDR3 is built from 13 residues. The CDR3 reads CASSLGHYNEQFF. CDR3 sequence (DNA): TGTGCCAGCAGTCTAGGGCACTACAATGAGCAGTTCTTC.

Turning to this clone: A junction end diverges from the germline sequence, so it may reflect a read error. The J gene is TRBJ2-7, the V gene TRBV5-1; no clear D. This CDR3 has 9 residues. Germline V gene sequence: CDR1 SGHRS, CDR2 YFSETQ. Here the CDR3 reads CASSLEKLF. The CDR3 DNA is TGCGCCAGCAGCTTGGAGAAGCTTTTC.

The rearrangement joins TRBV24-1 to TRBJ2-3; D may be TRBD2 (5 bases). Deletions cut 9 bases from V and 2 bases from J, with 14 bases between. The CDR3 totals 14 residues. Germline V gives CDR1 KGHDR, CDR2 SFDVKD. The CDR3 sequence is CATRPPGDTDTQYF. CDR3 nucleotides: TGTGCCACCCGCCCGCCCGGGGACACAGATACGCAGTATTTT.

This sequence joins TRBV7-8 and TRBJ1-5; 8 bases are a match to TRBD1. Germline V gene sequence: CDR1 SGHVS, CDR2 FQNEAQ. CDR3 length equals 16 residues. V lost 1 base and J lost 4; bases outside the gene matches: 6. The CDR3 DNA sequence: TGTGCCAGCAGCTTAGGGACTGGGACAGGTAATCAGCCCCAGCATTTT. Its protein is CASSLGTGTGNQPQHF. The full variable domain, with the rest looked up from reference TRBV7-8 and TRBJ1-5, is GAGVSQSPRYKVAKRGQDVALRCDPISGHVSLFWYQQALGQGPEFLTYFQNEAQLDKSGLPSDRFFAERPEGSVSTLKIQRTQQEDSAVYLCASSLGTGTGNQPQHFGDGTRLSIL.

This chain connects TRBV13 to TRBJ1-1; D remains ambiguous. The CDR3 contains 12 residues. The V gene lost 8 bases and the J gene lost 1 base, with 8 bases spanning the gap. The germline CDR1 and CDR2 sequences are PRHDT and FYEKMQ (reference sequence). CDR3 nucleotides: TGTGCCAGCCTAACAGAGAACACTGAAGCTTTCTTT. Its protein product is CASLTENTEAFF.

The chain links TRBV4-1 to TRBJ2-1; 7 bases agree with TRBD2. Looked up from germline, CDR1 is MGHRA and CDR2 is YSYEKL. The CDR3 has 14 residues. Germline trimming cut 0 bases from V and 15 bases from J; bases unmatched to any gene: 11. Here the CDR3 reads CASSQERRELSPFF. The CDR3 region has the DNA TGCGCCAGCAGCCAAGAAAGGCGGGAGCTATCCCCGTTCTTC.

The chain has TRBV24-1 and TRBJ2-2; TRBD1 matches at 7 bases. The germline CDR1 and CDR2 sequences are KGHDR and SFDVKD. CDR3 length equals 17 residues. V trimming: 5 bases; J trimming: 2 bases; junction bases outside the gene matches: 10. The DNA of the CDR3 is TGTGCCACCAGTGGTTGGGGGACAGAAAGTAACACCGGGGAGCTGTTTTTT. Amino acids: CATSGWGTESNTGELFF.

The chain employs TRBV21-1 and TRBJ2-2; the DNA was not compared with TRBD2, the D call given in the table. TRBV21-1 corresponds to a pseudogene. The CDR3 is 17 amino acids. Here the CDR3 DNA reads TGTGCCAGCAGCAAAGTCAGTCCGGAGATGAACACCGGGGAGCTGTTTTTT. Amino acids: CASSKVSPEMNTGELFF.

This chain links TRBV11-2 with TRBJ2-5; 7 bases line up with TRBD2. Germline loops: CDR1 SGHAT, CDR2 FQNNGV. The V segment lost 0 bases and the J segment 4 bases; nucleotides outside the gene matches: 5. This CDR3 spans 15 amino acids. CDR3 DNA sequence: TGTGCCAGCAGCTTAGATGGGGCGGGAGTAGAGACCCAGTACTTC. As protein: CASSLDGAGVETQYF.

The rearrangement joins TRBV11-2 to TRBJ2-5; tentatively, D is TRBD2 (6 bases). CDR1 and CDR2 from the germline V gene are SGHAT and FQNNGV. V lost 2 bases to trimming and J lost 2 bases, with 15 bases between them. The CDR3 is 16 amino acids. This chain's CDR3 is CASSLMMGGTQETQYF. CDR3 DNA: TGTGCCAGCAGCTTAATGATGGGTGGGACTCAAGAGACCCAGTACTTC.

The rearrangement uses TRBV10-2 and TRBJ2-7; a possible D gene is TRBD2 (7 bases). The CDR3 contains 12 residues. Germline CDR1 reads WSHSY; CDR2 reads SAAADI. The V and J ends lost 3 bases and 6 bases respectively, with 9 bases between them. The CDR3 reads CASSERGGEQYF. The CDR3 DNA follows: TGCGCCAGCAGTGAAAGGGGGGGCGAGCAGTACTTC.

The rearrangement uses TRBV12-5 and TRBJ2-7; possible D gene TRBD1, 5 bases. V was cut by 0 bases and J by 6 bases, with 9 bases left in between. The CDR3 totals 13 residues. Germline CDR1 is LGHNT and CDR2 is FRNRAP. DNA of the CDR3: TGTGCTAGTGGTTTGGTTCCAGGGCGCGAGCAGTACTTC. As protein: CASGLVPGREQYF.